The T cell receptor (beta chain) described here comes from a study of sequential checkpoint blockade in melanoma. Generated by immunoSEQ multiplex PCR, the TCRdb table keeps only in-frame clones and is missing some. The profile covers 1,200 or so clones, with 19% appearing a single time and more than 14% taken by the ten largest. This CDR3 contains 14 residues. Germline V CDR1 and CDR2: LNHDA, SQIVND (reference sequence). Trimming left V 3 bases short and J 5 bases short, with 11 bases between. This clone was picked up a small number of times. Described treatment: randomized to nivolumab then ipilimumab (arm A) or the reverse (arm B). None of the patients previously received DNA-damaging chemotherapy.

This specimen consisted of tumor tissue (inferred from file names), obtained from a patient given nivolumab and ipilimumab in sequence. The V call is TRBV19, the J call TRBJ1-5; D unclear. This clonotype was obtained from a human donor with melanoma. For the CDR3, the DNA is TGTGCCAGTAGTATCTGGGTGGAGCATCAGCCCCAGCATTTT. Its translation: CASSIWVEHQPQHF. The full variable domain, with the rest looked up from reference TRBV19 and TRBJ1-5, is DGGITQSPKYLFRKEGQNVTLSCEQNLNHDAMYWYRQDPGQGLRLIYYSQIVNDFQKGDIAEGYSVSREKKESFPLTVTSAQKNPTAFYLCASSIWVEHQPQHFGDGTRLSIL.